This note documents a single T cell receptor (beta chain) sequence. Germline-derived CDR1 and CDR2 are SGHNT and YYREEE (reference sequence). The CDR3 runs 15 residues. Trimming cost V 4 bases and J 4 bases, with 17 bases left between them. The data derive from a study of shared clonotypes between healthy human individuals. Measured with immunoSEQ multiplex PCR; TCRdb has only the in-frame clones, and not every one. The sample yields about 1.5 million clones, roughly 96% seen once. V gene TRBV5-4 combines with J gene TRBJ1-1, with D tentatively TRBD1 (6 bases). The specimen sequenced was naive CD4+ T cells sorted from blood. The subset is: CD45RA+ positively selected. The source is a man in his thirties or forties in good health. The CDR3 DNA reads TGTGCCAGCAGCCCTCCTACAGGGCTCTTCACTGAAGCTTTCTTT. This sequence encodes CASSPPTGLFTEAFF. Using reference TRBV5-4 and TRBJ1-1 for the parts outside the CDR3, the full variable domain is ETGVTQSPTHLIKTRGQQVTLRCSSQSGHNTVSWYQQALGQGPQFIFQYYREEENGRGNFPPRFSGLQFPNYSSELNVNALELDDSALYLCASSPPTGLFTEAFFGQGTRLTVV.